This T cell receptor (beta chain) is drawn from a study of T cell responses to AZD1222 COVID-19 vaccine. Sequencing was performed with immunoSEQ multiplex PCR; in TCRdb, only in-frame clones are kept and a portion is missing. In the table there are over 130,000 clones, about 90% of which are singletons. The sequence was obtained from an adult in good health. Specimen: peripheral blood, collected on day 0 of AZD1222 vaccination.

The CDR3 nucleotides are TGTGCCAGCAGCTCGAGCTCGTTAACCCCCTGGCGGGACATTCAGTACTTC. Translating it yields CASSSSSLTPWRDIQYF. The V and J genes are TRBV3-1 (or the pseudogene TRBV3-2) and TRBJ2-4; TRBD2 might be the D (5 bases). The CDR3 has 17 amino acids. Trimming pared 5 bases from V and 8 bases from J, leaving 25 bases between. Germline V lookup: CDR1 LGHDT, CDR2 YNNKEL (reference sequence).